The rows below give T cell receptor beta chains drawn from one sample of a study of lymphopenia after photon versus proton radiotherapy. Profiling relied on immunoSEQ multiplex PCR, and the TCRdb table lists in-frame clones only, not all of them. The sample includes more than 80,000 clones, around 88% of them seen just once. The sample here was peripheral blood, taken from a patient treated with proton-based radiotherapy. The receptors shown here come from a man in his sixties with pancreatic cancer. CDR3s include the opening cysteine and the closing phenylalanine or tryptophan.

>TRBV6-1|TRBJ2-3
CASSYAVPWDTQYF
>TRBV7-9|TRBJ2-1
CASRLDTNEQFF
>TRBV5-4|TRBJ1-2
CASSPDGGPRGYTF
>TRBV11-2|TRBJ2-3
CASSFQAGLTDTQYF
>TRBV9|TRBJ2-5
CASSVGTSGSETQYF
>TRBV27|TRBJ2-1
CASSLPGVVYNEQFF
>TRBV18|TRBJ1-1
CASSATELNTEAFF
>TRBV30|TRBJ2-4
CAWMWASATLLAKNIQYF
>TRBV19|TRBJ2-2
CASSTGLAAGELFF
>TRBV18|TRBJ2-5
CASSPGLAETQYF
>TRBV5-4|TRBJ1-1
CASSPGTLLDTEAFF
>TRBV27|TRBJ1-2
CASAPGNFNYGYTF
>TRBV7-2|TRBJ2-7
CASSLAASGAYEQYF
>TRBV28|TRBJ1-2
CASSLPQYRNYGYTF
>TRBV4-1|TRBJ2-6
CASSQDHRAGANVLTF
>TRBV18|TRBJ2-3
CASSPVQMGTDTQYF
>TRBV5-5|TRBJ1-2
CASSSIYRDRVLNYGYTF
>TRBV29-1|TRBJ2-7
CSVLKLGGIVYEQYF
>TRBV13|TRBJ2-7
CASRPTWEYEQYF
>TRBV6-1|TRBJ2-3
CASRELAGHTDTQYF
>TRBV25-1|TRBJ1-1
CASTLLTNTEAFF
>TRBV7-3|TRBJ2-1
CASSREREINNEQFF
>TRBV19|TRBJ1-5
CASSISGHQPQHF
>TRBV27|TRBJ2-3
CASRPRTGSTDTQYF
>TRBV10-3|TRBJ2-7
CATSDAGTGSYEQYF
>TRBV9|TRBJ2-5
CASSVLPRGETQYF
>TRBV5-4|TRBJ2-7
CASSAGQGRYEQYF
>TRBV28|TRBJ1-2
CASSSTGVANYGYTF
>TRBV11-2|TRBJ2-7
CASSSDGGHYEQYF
>TRBV2|TRBJ1-1
CASKGWNTEAFF
>TRBV27|TRBJ2-3
CASRRSSGGSYTDTQYF
>TRBV5-1|TRBJ1-1
CASSPGQGGSEAFF
>TRBV6-1|TRBJ2-1
CASRTQGDALEQFF
>TRBV7-9|TRBJ2-7
CASSFRDVGPYEQYF
>TRBV15|TRBJ2-6
CATTSSGANVLTF
>TRBV18|TRBJ1-5
CASSGTVNQPQHF
>TRBV18|TRBJ1-4
CASSRTGRNEKLFF
>TRBV28|TRBJ2-5
CASWGRAATQYF
>TRBV7-2|TRBJ2-3
CASSPTGTSATDTQYF
>TRBV18|TRBJ2-7
CASSLLTSYEQYF
>TRBV18|TRBJ2-1
CASSPLVVGQGSHNEQFF
>TRBV5-1|TRBJ2-2
CASSPRTGTSGELFF
>TRBV4-2|TRBJ2-6
CASSREAGSKTGANVLTF
>TRBV11-2|TRBJ2-3
CASKPDLPKPDTQYF
>TRBV28|TRBJ1-2
CASKTGPPNYGYTF
>TRBV28|TRBJ2-1
CASSLTGHINEQFF